This T cell receptor (beta chain) was recovered during a study of blood T cells in healthy people across ages. General study points: Across the age range, TCR beta diversity per million T cells fell in a roughly linear way.

Combining a sample-barcoded 5' primer with a J-beta primer mix, a second PCR ran for roughly 7 to 11 cycles. All samples gave at least 2.5 million CDR3-containing paired-end reads. TCRdb re-called the 5' RACE reads through MiXCR, storing one row per CDR3 protein. The table lists fewer than 900,000 distinct CDR3 sequences, about 52% of them singletons. A note on this clonotype: The antigen is unknown.

The length of the CDR3 is 12 residues. Germline lookup yields CDR1 LGHDT and CDR2 YNNKEL (reference sequence). V lost 4 bases, J lost 7 bases, and 10 bases lay in between. The receptor was derived from an older woman in good health. Specimen: blood. J is TRBJ2-5 and V is TRBV3-1; possible D gene TRBD2, 5 bases. The CDR3 DNA sequence: TGTGCCAGCAGCCGAAGAGAGGGGACCCAGTACTTC. Its protein is CASSRREGTQYF.